This is a list of T cell receptor beta chains from one sample in a study of blood T cell repertoires in COVID-19. Some clones are missing from TCRdb's copy, which holds only in-frame ones; the method was immunoSEQ multiplex PCR. The table has some 230,000 clones, about 88% seen once. Sample: peripheral blood. Receptors originate from a woman aged 50 to 60 with COVID-19, enrolled during active disease. CDR3s include the opening cysteine and the closing phenylalanine or tryptophan. D genes are given only for firm matches. A clone size is listed for some rows: how often the clone was seen (once, few, many), or a class if it is expanded.

size: -; J: TRBJ1-2; V: TRBV11-2; D: -; DNA: TGTGCCAGCAGCCCCACCCAGGGGAACTCTTATGGCTACACCTTC; CDR3: CASSPTQGNSYGYTF
size: -; J: TRBJ2-3; V: TRBV10-1; D: -; DNA: TGCGCCAGCAGTGAGTCGGGAGAGGCAGATACGCAGTATTTT; CDR3: CASSESGEADTQYF
size: -; J: TRBJ1-2; V: TRBV19; D: TRBD1; DNA: TGTGCCAGTACCTCACAGGGGGCGCAAGGCTACACCTTC; CDR3: CASTSQGAQGYTF
size: -; J: TRBJ1-2; V: TRBV19; D: TRBD1; DNA: TGTGCCAGTAGCCCCACAGGGGGCAGCTACACCTTC; CDR3: CASSPTGGSYTF
size: -; J: TRBJ1-5; V: TRBV15; D: -; DNA: TGTGCCACCAGCAGGGCCGGGACTGGCCAAGGGCCCCAGCATTTT; CDR3: CATSRAGTGQGPQHF
size: -; J: TRBJ2-3; V: TRBV5-1; D: TRBD2; DNA: TGCGCCAGCAGCTTGGGGCTAGCGGGGGGTCCTTCTAGCACAGATACGCAGTATTTT; CDR3: CASSLGLAGGPSSTDTQYF
size: -; J: TRBJ2-4; V: TRBV11-2; D: -; DNA: TGTGCCAGCAGCTTTAGAATAGCCAAAAACATTCAGTACTTC; CDR3: CASSFRIAKNIQYF
size: -; J: TRBJ2-5; V: TRBV19; D: TRBD2; DNA: TGTGCCAGTAGTTCCGGACTAGCGGGACATCCAACAGGGGAGACCCAGTACTTC; CDR3: CASSSGLAGHPTGETQYF
size: -; J: TRBJ1-2; V: TRBV7-9; D: TRBD1; DNA: TGTGCCAGCAGCTTTATGACAGGGGGTAACTATGGCTACACCTTC; CDR3: CASSFMTGGNYGYTF
size: -; J: TRBJ2-1; V: TRBV6-2/TRBV6-3; D: -; DNA: TGTGCCAGCAGTTACTCGCCAGGGGTCCATCACAATGAGCAGTTCTTC; CDR3: CASSYSPGVHHNEQFF
size: few; J: TRBJ1-3; V: TRBV30; D: -; DNA: TGTGCCTGGACAGGGGTTGGAAACACCATATATTTT; CDR3: CAWTGVGNTIYF
size: -; J: TRBJ2-3; V: TRBV6-2/TRBV6-3; D: -; DNA: TGTGCCAGCAGTTACCGACGGCTACTCCAGGGAGATACGCAGTATTTT; CDR3: CASSYRRLLQGDTQYF
size: once; J: TRBJ2-1; V: TRBV19; D: -; DNA: TGTGCCAGTAGTATAGTTGGCAGGGAGGATGAGCAGTTCTTC; CDR3: CASSIVGREDEQFF
size: -; J: TRBJ1-4; V: TRBV19; D: TRBD1; DNA: TGTGCCAGTAGTCGACAGGGGGATGGTGAAAAACTGTTTTTT; CDR3: CASSRQGDGEKLFF
size: -; J: TRBJ2-3; V: TRBV18; D: TRBD1; DNA: TGTGCCAGCTCACCACGAACAGGGGCGACAGATACGCAGTATTTT; CDR3: CASSPRTGATDTQYF
size: -; J: TRBJ1-3; V: TRBV11-3; D: -; DNA: TGTGCCAGCAGCTTACAGGCGAGTGGAAACACCATATATTTT; CDR3: CASSLQASGNTIYF
size: -; J: TRBJ2-7; V: TRBV19; D: -; DNA: TGTGCCAGTAACAACGGAGGTAACTACGAGCAGTACTTC; CDR3: CASNNGGNYEQYF
size: -; J: TRBJ1-1; V: TRBV5-1; D: -; DNA: TGCGCCAGCAGCTTAGTACAGGGTAATGAAGCTTTCTTT; CDR3: CASSLVQGNEAFF
size: once; J: TRBJ1-2; V: TRBV9; D: -; DNA: TGTGCCAGCAGCCCGCGGGGGTCTGGTGGCTACACCTTC; CDR3: CASSPRGSGGYTF
size: -; J: TRBJ1-3; V: TRBV30; D: TRBD1; DNA: TGTGCCTGGAGTGTAGGGACAGCCCTCTCTGGAAACACCATATATTTT; CDR3: CAWSVGTALSGNTIYF
size: -; J: TRBJ2-3; V: TRBV5-1; D: -; DNA: TGCGCCAGCCGCCGGACTCGATTCCTTTTATCTCTACCAAGCACAGATACGCAGTATTTT; CDR3: CASRRTRFLLSLPSTDTQYF
size: -; J: TRBJ1-6; V: TRBV27; D: -; DNA: TGTGCCAGCAGTCGACAGCTCCAGAATTCACCCCTCCACTTT; CDR3: CASSRQLQNSPLHF
size: -; J: TRBJ1-1; V: TRBV29-1; D: -; DNA: TGCAGCGTCGGACTGGGGGCGCGGACTGAAGCTTTCTTT; CDR3: CSVGLGARTEAFF
size: -; J: TRBJ2-2; V: TRBV20-1; D: -; DNA: TGCAGTGCTAGACGGACCGGGGAGCTGTTTTTT; CDR3: CSARRTGELFF
size: -; J: TRBJ1-2; V: TRBV6-5; D: TRBD1; DNA: TGTGCCAGCACCCGGACGACCGGGACAGGGGGCGGCTACACCTTC; CDR3: CASTRTTGTGGGYTF
size: -; J: TRBJ2-1; V: TRBV7-7; D: TRBD1; DNA: TGTGCCAGCAGCTCCGGGACAGGGGCGGGCAATGAGCAGTTCTTC; CDR3: CASSSGTGAGNEQFF
size: -; J: TRBJ1-1; V: TRBV5-6; D: TRBD1; DNA: TGTGCCAGCAGCCTTCCGGACAGGGATGTTACTGAAGCTTTCTTT; CDR3: CASSLPDRDVTEAFF
size: -; J: TRBJ1-1; V: TRBV18; D: -; DNA: TGTGCCAGCTCACCCGTAGTTACGGGGGGGAACACTGAAGCTTTCTTT; CDR3: CASSPVVTGGNTEAFF
size: -; J: TRBJ2-1; V: TRBV6-5; D: TRBD1; DNA: TGTGCCAGCACCTGGGACAGGGGGAGTATGAATGAGCAGTTCTTC; CDR3: CASTWDRGSMNEQFF
size: -; J: TRBJ1-2; V: TRBV18; D: TRBD1; DNA: TGTGCCAGCTCACCCCAGACAGGGTTGTCTTTCAGTGGCTACACCTTC; CDR3: CASSPQTGLSFSGYTF
size: -; J: TRBJ1-3; V: TRBV28; D: -; DNA: TGTGCCAGCAGTTCCCGGGTCTCATCTGGAAACACCATATATTTT; CDR3: CASSSRVSSGNTIYF
size: -; J: TRBJ2-7; V: TRBV19; D: TRBD2; DNA: TGTGCCAGTAGTATAGGGGGGGGAGAATACGAGCAGTACTTC; CDR3: CASSIGGGEYEQYF
size: -; J: TRBJ2-4; V: TRBV27; D: TRBD1; DNA: TGTGCCAGCCGGGACAGGATAAACATTCAGTACTTC; CDR3: CASRDRINIQYF
size: -; J: TRBJ1-1; V: TRBV19; D: TRBD1; DNA: TGTGCCAGTAGTCCGGGACAGGGTACTGAAGCTTTCTTT; CDR3: CASSPGQGTEAFF
size: -; J: TRBJ2-1; V: TRBV7-3; D: -; DNA: TGTGCCAGCAGCTTAAACCCCGCGGACAGCGAGCAGTTCTTC; CDR3: CASSLNPADSEQFF
size: -; J: TRBJ2-2; V: TRBV5-5; D: TRBD1; DNA: TGTGCCAGCAGCTGGGGACAGGGACCCGGGGAGCTGTTTTTT; CDR3: CASSWGQGPGELFF
size: -; J: TRBJ2-2; V: TRBV5-1; D: -; DNA: TGCGCCAGCAGCTCGGCTGAGGGTCTGGGCGGGGAGCTGTTTTTT; CDR3: CASSSAEGLGGELFF
size: -; J: TRBJ2-7; V: TRBV5-4; D: TRBD2; DNA: TGTGCCAGCAGCTCGACTAGCGGGGGGGCCTACGAGCAGTACTTC; CDR3: CASSSTSGGAYEQYF
size: -; J: TRBJ1-1; V: TRBV12-3/TRBV12-4; D: -; DNA: TGTGCCAGCAGTTCCCCGACTCTTGAAGCTTTCTTT; CDR3: CASSSPTLEAFF
size: once; J: TRBJ1-2; V: TRBV6-5; D: TRBD1; DNA: TGTGCCAGCAGCCGGACAGGGTTCTATGGCTACACCTTC; CDR3: CASSRTGFYGYTF
size: -; J: TRBJ1-2; V: TRBV19; D: -; DNA: TGTGCCAGTAGTTTTTCAGGGGATCCCTATGGCTACACCTTC; CDR3: CASSFSGDPYGYTF
size: -; J: TRBJ1-5; V: TRBV6-6; D: -; DNA: TGTGCCAGCAGTATCGACAGAACCCAGCCCCAGCATTTT; CDR3: CASSIDRTQPQHF
size: -; J: TRBJ2-4; V: TRBV4-1; D: -; DNA: TGCGCCAGCAGCCAAGTCCCTAGAAACATTCAGTACTTC; CDR3: CASSQVPRNIQYF
size: many; J: TRBJ1-6; V: TRBV29-1; D: -; DNA: TGCAGCGTTGCAACAGGAAGTTCACCCCTCCACTTT; CDR3: CSVATGSSPLHF
size: -; J: TRBJ2-6; V: TRBV5-4; D: TRBD1; DNA: TGTGCCAGCACCGACAGGGGGCAAAGCGGGGCCAACGTCCTGACTTTC; CDR3: CASTDRGQSGANVLTF
size: -; J: TRBJ2-1; V: TRBV6-2/TRBV6-3; D: -; DNA: TGTGCCAGCAGTCGGACAGCCTACAATGAGCAGTTCTTC; CDR3: CASSRTAYNEQFF
size: -; J: TRBJ2-1; V: TRBV6-6; D: TRBD2; DNA: TGTGCCAGCAGTTACTCGACTAGCGGGGGTTACAATGAGCAGTTCTTC; CDR3: CASSYSTSGGYNEQFF
size: -; J: TRBJ1-6; V: TRBV9; D: -; DNA: TGTGCCAGCAGCGTACGACAGGAAAATTCACCCCTCCACTTT; CDR3: CASSVRQENSPLHF
size: many; J: TRBJ2-7; V: TRBV15; D: -; DNA: TGTGCCACCAGCTCCCCTCACAGGAGTGACGAGCAGTACTTC; CDR3: CATSSPHRSDEQYF
size: -; J: TRBJ1-1; V: TRBV7-2; D: -; DNA: TGTGCCAGCAGCTTCCAGGGGATGAGTACTGAAGCTTTCTTT; CDR3: CASSFQGMSTEAFF
size: few; J: TRBJ1-4; V: TRBV5-1; D: TRBD1; DNA: TGCGCCAGCAGCTTGAAAGGGACAGGGGGTGGAGAAAAACTGTTTTTT; CDR3: CASSLKGTGGGEKLFF
size: -; J: TRBJ1-5; V: TRBV24-1; D: -; DNA: TGTGCCACCTCGCTGGGTGGGCCTAACCAGCCCCAGCATTTT; CDR3: CATSLGGPNQPQHF
size: -; J: TRBJ1-5; V: TRBV6-1; D: -; DNA: TGTGCCAGCAGTGAAGGGGGGAGGAGCAATCAGCCCCAGCATTTT; CDR3: CASSEGGRSNQPQHF
size: few; J: TRBJ2-3; V: TRBV6-5; D: TRBD1; DNA: TGTGCCAGCACTAGACAGGGTAATTTCGATACGCAGTATTTT; CDR3: CASTRQGNFDTQYF
size: -; J: TRBJ2-4; V: TRBV6-5; D: -; DNA: TGTGCCAGCAGCGATAGACAGTCAGCCAAAAACATTCAGTACTTC; CDR3: CASSDRQSAKNIQYF
size: -; J: TRBJ2-1; V: TRBV19; D: -; DNA: TGTGCCAGTAGTTGGGGGGGCCCATACAATGAGCAGTTCTTC; CDR3: CASSWGGPYNEQFF
size: once; J: TRBJ1-1; V: TRBV10-3; D: TRBD1; DNA: TGTGCCATCAGTGACCCTCAGGGGGAAAACACTGAAGCTTTCTTT; CDR3: CAISDPQGENTEAFF
size: -; J: TRBJ2-3; V: TRBV5-6; D: TRBD2; DNA: TGTGCCAGCAGCTTTCGGACTAGCGGGGTTAGCACAGATACGCAGTATTTT; CDR3: CASSFRTSGVSTDTQYF
size: -; J: TRBJ2-1; V: TRBV28; D: -; DNA: TGTGCCAGCGGGCCTTACAATGAGCAGTTCTTC; CDR3: CASGPYNEQFF